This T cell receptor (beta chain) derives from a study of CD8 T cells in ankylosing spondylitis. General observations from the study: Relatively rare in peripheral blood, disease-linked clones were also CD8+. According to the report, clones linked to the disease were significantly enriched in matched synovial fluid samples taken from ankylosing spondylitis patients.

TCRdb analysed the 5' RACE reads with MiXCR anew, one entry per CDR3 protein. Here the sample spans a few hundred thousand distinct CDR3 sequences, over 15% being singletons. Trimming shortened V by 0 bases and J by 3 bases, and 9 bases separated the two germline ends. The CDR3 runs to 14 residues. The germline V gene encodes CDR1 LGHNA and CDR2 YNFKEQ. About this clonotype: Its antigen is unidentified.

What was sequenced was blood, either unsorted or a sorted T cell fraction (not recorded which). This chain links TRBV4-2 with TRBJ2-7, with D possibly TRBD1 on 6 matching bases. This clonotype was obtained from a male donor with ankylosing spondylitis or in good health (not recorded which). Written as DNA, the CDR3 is TGTGCCAGCAGCCAAGATTCAGGGGACTACGAGCAGTACTTC. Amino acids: CASSQDSGDYEQYF.